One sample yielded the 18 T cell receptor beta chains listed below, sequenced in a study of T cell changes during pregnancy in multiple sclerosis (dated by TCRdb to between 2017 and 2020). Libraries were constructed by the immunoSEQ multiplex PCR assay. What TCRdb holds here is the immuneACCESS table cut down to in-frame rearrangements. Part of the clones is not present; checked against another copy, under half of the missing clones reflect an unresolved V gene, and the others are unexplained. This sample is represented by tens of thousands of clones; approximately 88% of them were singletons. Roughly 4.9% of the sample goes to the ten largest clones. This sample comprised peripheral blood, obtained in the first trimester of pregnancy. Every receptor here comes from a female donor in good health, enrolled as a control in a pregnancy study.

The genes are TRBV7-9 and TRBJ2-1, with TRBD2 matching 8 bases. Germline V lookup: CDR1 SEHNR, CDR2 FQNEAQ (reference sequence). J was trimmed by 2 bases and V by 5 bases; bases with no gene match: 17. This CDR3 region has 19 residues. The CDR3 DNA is TGTGCCAGCAGCCACAGGGTCCAAGCCGGGACTAGACCCTACAATGAGCAGTTCTTC. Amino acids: CASSHRVQAGTRPYNEQFF.

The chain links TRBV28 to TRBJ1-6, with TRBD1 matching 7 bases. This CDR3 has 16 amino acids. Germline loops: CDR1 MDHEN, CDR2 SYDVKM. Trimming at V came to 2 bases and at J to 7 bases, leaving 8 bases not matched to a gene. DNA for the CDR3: TGTGCCAGCAGTTTAGTCCCACCAGGGGGGAATTCACCCCTCCACTTT. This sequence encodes CASSLVPPGGNSPLHF. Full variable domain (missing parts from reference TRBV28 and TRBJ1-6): DVKVTQSSRYLVKRTGEKVFLECVQDMDHENMFWYRQDPGLGLRLIYFSYDVKMKEKGDIPEGYSVSREKKERFSLILESASTNQTSMYLCASSLVPPGGNSPLHFGNGTRLTVT.

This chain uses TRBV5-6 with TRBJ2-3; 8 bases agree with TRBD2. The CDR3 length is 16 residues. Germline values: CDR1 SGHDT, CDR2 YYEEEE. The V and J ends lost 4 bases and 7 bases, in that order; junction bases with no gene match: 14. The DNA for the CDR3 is TGTGCCAGCAGCCCTCGAAAGCGGGGGCCGGGAAATACGCAGTATTTT. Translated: CASSPRKRGPGNTQYF.

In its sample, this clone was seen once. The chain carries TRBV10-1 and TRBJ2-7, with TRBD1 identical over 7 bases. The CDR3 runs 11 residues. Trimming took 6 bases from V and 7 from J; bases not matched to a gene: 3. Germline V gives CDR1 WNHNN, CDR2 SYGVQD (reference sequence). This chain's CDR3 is CASRTRGEQYF. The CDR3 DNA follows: TGCGCCAGCAGAACCAGGGGGGAGCAGTACTTC.

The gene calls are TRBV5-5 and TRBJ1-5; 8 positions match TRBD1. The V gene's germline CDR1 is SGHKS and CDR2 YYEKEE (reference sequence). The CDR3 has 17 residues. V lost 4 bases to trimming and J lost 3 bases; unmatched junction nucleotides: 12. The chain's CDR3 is CASSPSETGAFNQPQHF. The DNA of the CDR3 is TGTGCCAGCAGCCCTAGCGAGACAGGGGCGTTCAATCAGCCCCAGCATTTT.

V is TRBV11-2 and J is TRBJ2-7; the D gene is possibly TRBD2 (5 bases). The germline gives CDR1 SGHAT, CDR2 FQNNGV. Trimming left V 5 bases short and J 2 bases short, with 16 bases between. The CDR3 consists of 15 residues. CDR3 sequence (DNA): TGTGCCAGCAGCCCAAGGAGGAACAGCACCTACGAGCAGTACTTC. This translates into CASSPRRNSTYEQYF.

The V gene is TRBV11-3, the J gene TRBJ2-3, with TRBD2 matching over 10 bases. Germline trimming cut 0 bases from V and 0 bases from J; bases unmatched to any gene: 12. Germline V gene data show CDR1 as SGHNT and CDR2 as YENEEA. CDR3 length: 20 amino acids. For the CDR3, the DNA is TGTGCCAGCAGCTTAGATGTGAGGACTAGCGGTCTGGGCAGCACAGATACGCAGTATTTT. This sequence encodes CASSLDVRTSGLGSTDTQYF.

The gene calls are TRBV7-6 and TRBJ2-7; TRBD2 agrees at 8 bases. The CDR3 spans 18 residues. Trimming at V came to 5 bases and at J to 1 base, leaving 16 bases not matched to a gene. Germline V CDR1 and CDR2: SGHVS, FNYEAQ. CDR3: CASSPRVTSGSPSYEQYF. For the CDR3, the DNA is TGTGCCAGCAGCCCCCGGGTTACTAGCGGATCACCTTCCTACGAGCAGTACTTC.

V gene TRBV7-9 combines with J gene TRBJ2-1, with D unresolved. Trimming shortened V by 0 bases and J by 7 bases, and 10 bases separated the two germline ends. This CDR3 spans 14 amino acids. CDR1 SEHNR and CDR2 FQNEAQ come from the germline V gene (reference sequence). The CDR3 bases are TGTGCCAGCAGCTTAGCGCCTAACGGGAATGAGCAGTTCTTC. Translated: CASSLAPNGNEQFF.

The chain's CDR3 is CASSSHRENTEAFF. The CDR3 region has the DNA TGTGCCAGCAGCTCCCATAGAGAGAACACTGAAGCTTTCTTT. The J gene is TRBJ1-1, the V gene TRBV7-9; no clear D. V was pared by 4 bases and J by 1 base, with 10 bases between. The CDR3 has 14 amino acids. The germline V gene encodes CDR1 SEHNR and CDR2 FQNEAQ (reference sequence).

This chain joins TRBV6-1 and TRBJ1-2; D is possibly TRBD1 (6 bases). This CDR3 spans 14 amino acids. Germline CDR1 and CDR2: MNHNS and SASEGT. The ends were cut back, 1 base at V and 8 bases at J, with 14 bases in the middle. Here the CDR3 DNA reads TGTGCCAGCAGTGAAGGCAGGGGCGGAGAGGGCTACACCTTC. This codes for CASSEGRGGEGYTF.

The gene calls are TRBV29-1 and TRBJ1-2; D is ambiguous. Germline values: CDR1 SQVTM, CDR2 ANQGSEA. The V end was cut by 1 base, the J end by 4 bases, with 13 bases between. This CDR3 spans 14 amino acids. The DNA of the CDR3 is TGCAGCGTTGAAGTGGGCCAACAAAGCTATGGCTACACCTTC. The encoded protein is CSVEVGQQSYGYTF. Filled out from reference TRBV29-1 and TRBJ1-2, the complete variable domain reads SAVISQKPSRDICQRGTSLTIQCQVDSQVTMMFWYRQQPGQSLTLIATANQGSEATYESGFVIDKFPISRPNLTFSTLTVSNMSPEDSSIYLCSVEVGQQSYGYTFGSGTRLTVV.

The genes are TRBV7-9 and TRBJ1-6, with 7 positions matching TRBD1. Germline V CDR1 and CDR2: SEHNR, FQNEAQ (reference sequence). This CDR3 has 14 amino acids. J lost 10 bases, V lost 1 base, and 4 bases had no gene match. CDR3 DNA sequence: TGTGCCAGCAGCTTAGGACAGGGTCAGTCACCCCTCCACTTT. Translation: CASSLGQGQSPLHF.

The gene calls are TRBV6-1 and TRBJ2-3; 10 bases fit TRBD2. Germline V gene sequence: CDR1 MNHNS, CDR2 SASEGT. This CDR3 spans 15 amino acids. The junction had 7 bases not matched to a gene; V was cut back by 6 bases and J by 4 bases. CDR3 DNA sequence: TGTGCCAGCAGCCAGGCTAGCGGGGGATCAGATACGCAGTATTTT. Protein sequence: CASSQASGGSDTQYF.

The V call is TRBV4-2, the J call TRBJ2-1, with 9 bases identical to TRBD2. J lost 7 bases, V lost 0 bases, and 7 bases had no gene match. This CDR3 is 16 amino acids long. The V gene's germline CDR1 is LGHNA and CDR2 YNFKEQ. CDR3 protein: CASSQDAGGGSNEQFF. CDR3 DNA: TGTGCCAGCAGCCAAGATGCGGGAGGGGGGAGTAATGAGCAGTTCTTC.

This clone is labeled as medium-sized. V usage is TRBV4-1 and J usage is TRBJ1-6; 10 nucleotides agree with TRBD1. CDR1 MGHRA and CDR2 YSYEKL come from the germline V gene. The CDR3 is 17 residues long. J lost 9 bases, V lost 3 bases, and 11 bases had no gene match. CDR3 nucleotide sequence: TGCGCCAGCAGCCACGACGGGAGGGACAGGGGACCTTCACCCCTCCACTTT. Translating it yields CASSHDGRDRGPSPLHF.

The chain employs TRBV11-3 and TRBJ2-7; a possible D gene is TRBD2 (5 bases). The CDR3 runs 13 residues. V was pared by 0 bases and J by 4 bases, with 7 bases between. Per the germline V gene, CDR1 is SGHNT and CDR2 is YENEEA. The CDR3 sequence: CASSLDRGYEQYF. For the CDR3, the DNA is TGTGCCAGCAGCTTAGATCGAGGGTACGAGCAGTACTTC.

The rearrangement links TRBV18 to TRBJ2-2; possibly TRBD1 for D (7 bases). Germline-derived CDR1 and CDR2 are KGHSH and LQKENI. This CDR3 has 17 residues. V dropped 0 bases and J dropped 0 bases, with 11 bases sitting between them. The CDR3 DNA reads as TGTGCCAGCTCACCACCGGAGGGGACAGCGAACACCGGGGAGCTGTTTTTT. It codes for CASSPPEGTANTGELFF.